The following is a T cell receptor beta chain sequence with its context. The length of the CDR3 is 12 residues. Germline CDR1 SQVTM, CDR2 ANQGSEA. V was pared by 7 bases and J by 4 bases, with 13 bases between. These data belong to a study of blood T cell repertoires in COVID-19. Study overall: COVID-19 samples from acute and convalescent phases originated in the United States, Italy and Spain. The cDNA or gDNA used as material had been derived from T cells, B-cell-depleted T cells, or PBMCs.

Under the authors' procedure: Amplification from reference gene primers served as the basis for estimated nucleated cell counts. Sequencing was performed with immunoSEQ multiplex PCR; in TCRdb, only in-frame clones are kept and a portion is missing. Clone size and the V and J calls come from that table; the DNA yielded D and trimming. The sample lists some 350,000 clones; roughly 87% were seen once. Clinical histories supplied by participants themselves formed the basis of cohort assignment. Sequencing used PBMCs or T cells enriched from blood (not recorded which). The sequence was collected from a woman between 25 and 40 years old who had recovered from COVID-19. The chain is built from TRBV29-1 and TRBJ1-2; maybe TRBD1 (6 bases). In DNA form, the CDR3 reads TGCAGCGCGTGGACAGACGTCTATGGCTACACCTTC. It specifies CSAWTDVYGYTF.